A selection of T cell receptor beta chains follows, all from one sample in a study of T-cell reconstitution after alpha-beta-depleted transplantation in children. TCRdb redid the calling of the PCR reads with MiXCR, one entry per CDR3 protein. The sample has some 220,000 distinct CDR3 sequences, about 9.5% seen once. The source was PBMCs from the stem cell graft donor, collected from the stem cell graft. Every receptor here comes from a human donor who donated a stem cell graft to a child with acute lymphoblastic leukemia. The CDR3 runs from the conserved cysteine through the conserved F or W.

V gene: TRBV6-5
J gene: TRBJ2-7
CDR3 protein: CASSYSPRSYEQYF

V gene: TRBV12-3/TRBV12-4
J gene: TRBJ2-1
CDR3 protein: CASSPHPIGGDSYNEQFF

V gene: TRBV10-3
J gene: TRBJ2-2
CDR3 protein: CAIRTQGTGDTGELFF

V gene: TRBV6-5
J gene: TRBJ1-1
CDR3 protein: CASKTGTAEAFF

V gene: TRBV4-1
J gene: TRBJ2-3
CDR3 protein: CASSQDRGPDTQYF

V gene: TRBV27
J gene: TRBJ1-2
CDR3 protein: CASSLFGQVDYGYTF

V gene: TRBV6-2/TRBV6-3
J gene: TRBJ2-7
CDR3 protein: CASSYSRFRSYEQYF

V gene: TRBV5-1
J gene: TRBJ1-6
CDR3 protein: CASSPRGQGGNTLHF

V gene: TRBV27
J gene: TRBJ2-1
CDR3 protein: CASSQLLGRDRGRWVYNEQFF

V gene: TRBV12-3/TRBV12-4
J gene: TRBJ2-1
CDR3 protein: CASSFLGGAANEQFF

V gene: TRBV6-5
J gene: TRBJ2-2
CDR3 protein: CASSLPRSLGTGELFF

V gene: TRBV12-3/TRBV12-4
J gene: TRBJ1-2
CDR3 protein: CASSGMTGVRFDDGYTF

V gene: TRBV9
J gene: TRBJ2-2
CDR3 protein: CASSRTDPGELFF

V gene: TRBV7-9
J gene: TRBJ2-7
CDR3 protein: CASSLAVTGRNEQYF

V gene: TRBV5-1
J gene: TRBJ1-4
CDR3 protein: CASSLGAVATNEKLFF

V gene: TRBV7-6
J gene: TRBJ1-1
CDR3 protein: CASSASRWGNTEAFF

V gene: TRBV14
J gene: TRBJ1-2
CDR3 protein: CASSQGDRGHGYTF

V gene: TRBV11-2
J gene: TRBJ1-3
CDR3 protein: CASSLVGGPGNTIYF

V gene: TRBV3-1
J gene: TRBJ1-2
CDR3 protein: CASSPKPQGAYGYTF

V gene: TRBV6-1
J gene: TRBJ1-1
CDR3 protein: CASRARDLRAEAFF

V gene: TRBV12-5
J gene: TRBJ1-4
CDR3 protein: CASGFSNEKLFF

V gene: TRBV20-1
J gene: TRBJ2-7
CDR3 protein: CSAFRQSNYEQYF

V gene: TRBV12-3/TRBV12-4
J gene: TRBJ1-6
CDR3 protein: CASRGTVGSPLHF

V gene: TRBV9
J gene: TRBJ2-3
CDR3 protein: CASSVSPESTDTQYF

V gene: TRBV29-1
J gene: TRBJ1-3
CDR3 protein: CSVAKGVDGNTIYF

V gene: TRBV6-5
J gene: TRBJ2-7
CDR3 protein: CASSYSRDAGYEQYF

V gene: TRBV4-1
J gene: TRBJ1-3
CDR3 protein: CASSRDTNSGNTIYF